Listed below are T cell receptor beta chains from one sample, sequenced in a study of siplizumab effects on memory and regulatory T cells. TCRdb's table, derived via immunoSEQ multiplex PCR, lists solely in-frame clones and lacks some. The sample contains some 110,000 clones, roughly 93% of which appear only once. Sequences were obtained from Tregs sorted from blood. These receptors all come from a human donor in good health. CDR3s include the opening cysteine and the closing phenylalanine or tryptophan. D genes are given only for firm matches. Rows may omit the clone size; those that give it use once, few, many or a size class.

d_gene: TRBD2
v_gene: TRBV9
abundance: .
j_gene: TRBJ2-3
CDR3nt: TGTGCCAGTGCCCGGGGGGGGACAGATACGCAGTATTTT
CDR3aa: CASARGGTDTQYF

d_gene: .
v_gene: TRBV27
abundance: once
j_gene: TRBJ2-1
CDR3nt: TGTGCCAGCAGACTACGTTGGACAGTGCCCTCCTACAATGAGCAGTTCTTC
CDR3aa: CASRLRWTVPSYNEQFF

d_gene: .
v_gene: TRBV30
abundance: once
j_gene: TRBJ2-3
CDR3nt: TGTGCCTGGCGGCTGCGCACAGATACGCAGTATTTT
CDR3aa: CAWRLRTDTQYF

d_gene: .
v_gene: TRBV9
abundance: .
j_gene: TRBJ1-1
CDR3nt: TGTGCCAGCAGCGCTGCATTTGTGAACACTGAAGCTTTCTTT
CDR3aa: CASSAAFVNTEAFF

d_gene: TRBD1
v_gene: TRBV5-8
abundance: .
j_gene: TRBJ1-2
CDR3nt: TGTGCCAGCAGCGAATGGACAGGGGGCGATTACGGCTACACCTTC
CDR3aa: CASSEWTGGDYGYTF

d_gene: TRBD1
v_gene: TRBV10-3
abundance: .
j_gene: TRBJ2-3
CDR3nt: TGTGCCAATCGACAGGGGCGAACAGATACGCAGTATTTT
CDR3aa: CANRQGRTDTQYF

d_gene: TRBD1
v_gene: TRBV2
abundance: .
j_gene: TRBJ1-1
CDR3nt: TGTGCCAGCAGGTTCGGGACAGGGGGGCGGGAAGCTTTCTTT
CDR3aa: CASRFGTGGREAFF

d_gene: .
v_gene: TRBV27
abundance: .
j_gene: TRBJ2-2
CDR3nt: TGTGCCAGCAGCCCTTGGGGTGGGGGGACCGGGGAGCTGTTTTTT
CDR3aa: CASSPWGGGTGELFF

d_gene: TRBD1
v_gene: TRBV5-1
abundance: .
j_gene: TRBJ2-2
CDR3nt: TGCGCCAGCAGAGACAGGGGCTCCGGGGAGCTGTTTTTT
CDR3aa: CASRDRGSGELFF

d_gene: .
v_gene: TRBV9
abundance: .
j_gene: TRBJ2-1
CDR3nt: TGTGCCAGCAGCGTAGAAAGGAATGAGCAGTTCTTC
CDR3aa: CASSVERNEQFF

d_gene: .
v_gene: TRBV7-9
abundance: .
j_gene: TRBJ2-3
CDR3nt: TGTGCCAGTCAGACCCCCGACAGAGATACGCAGTATTTT
CDR3aa: CASQTPDRDTQYF

d_gene: .
v_gene: TRBV6-6
abundance: .
j_gene: TRBJ2-7
CDR3nt: TGTGCCAGCAGTTACTCAGGCAGCAAGTACGAGCAGTACTTC
CDR3aa: CASSYSGSKYEQYF

d_gene: .
v_gene: TRBV19
abundance: .
j_gene: TRBJ1-2
CDR3nt: TGTGCCAGTAGCCCCACGTCTCAAGCGACAGTGTATGGCTACACCTTC
CDR3aa: CASSPTSQATVYGYTF

d_gene: .
v_gene: TRBV28
abundance: .
j_gene: TRBJ1-2
CDR3nt: TGTGCCAGCAGTTTAAATGGCTACACCTTC
CDR3aa: CASSLNGYTF

d_gene: .
v_gene: TRBV18
abundance: .
j_gene: TRBJ2-2
CDR3nt: TGTGCCAGCTCGTCAGCCTGGGGGCTTAACACCGGGGAGCTGTTTTTT
CDR3aa: CASSSAWGLNTGELFF

d_gene: .
v_gene: TRBV7-2
abundance: .
j_gene: TRBJ1-3
CDR3nt: TGTGCCAGCAGCTTAGAAGGCTGGTTCTCTGGAAACACCATATATTTT
CDR3aa: CASSLEGWFSGNTIYF

d_gene: .
v_gene: TRBV7-2
abundance: once
j_gene: TRBJ2-3
CDR3nt: TGTGCCAGCAGGCTGCCAACGCCCACAGATACGCAGTATTTT
CDR3aa: CASRLPTPTDTQYF

d_gene: .
v_gene: TRBV6-6
abundance: .
j_gene: TRBJ1-2
CDR3nt: TGTGCCAGCAGTTATACCAGGGACTATGGCTACACCTTC
CDR3aa: CASSYTRDYGYTF

d_gene: TRBD2
v_gene: TRBV11-2
abundance: .
j_gene: TRBJ2-1
CDR3nt: TGTGCCAGCAGCTTAGTAGGAGGAGGCGGGGGGAAGCAAGGTGAGCAGTTCTTC
CDR3aa: CASSLVGGGGGKQGEQFF

d_gene: TRBD1
v_gene: TRBV6-5
abundance: .
j_gene: TRBJ1-2
CDR3nt: TGTGCCAGCAGACAGGGGGGAGGTGGCTACACCTTC
CDR3aa: CASRQGGGGYTF

d_gene: .
v_gene: TRBV27
abundance: .
j_gene: TRBJ1-2
CDR3nt: TGTGCCAGCAGCCCGGGACGCATTGCCTACGGCTACACCTTC
CDR3aa: CASSPGRIAYGYTF

d_gene: .
v_gene: TRBV15
abundance: .
j_gene: TRBJ2-7
CDR3nt: TGTGCCACCAGCAGAGCAGACAGCAGCTACGAGCAGTACTTC
CDR3aa: CATSRADSSYEQYF

d_gene: .
v_gene: TRBV5-8
abundance: once
j_gene: TRBJ1-1
CDR3nt: TGTGCCAGCAGCCAACTGCGGAACACTGAAGCTTTCTTT
CDR3aa: CASSQLRNTEAFF

d_gene: .
v_gene: TRBV29-1
abundance: .
j_gene: TRBJ2-3
CDR3nt: TGCAGCGTTGGACCAAGGGGACAGCCTCGACTAGCAGGAATCATGTATACGCAGTATTTT
CDR3aa: CSVGPRGQPRLAGIMYTQYF

d_gene: TRBD2
v_gene: TRBV15
abundance: .
j_gene: TRBJ2-1
CDR3nt: TGTGCCACGAGACTAGCGGGAGGGCCCGGGGAGCAGTTCTTC
CDR3aa: CATRLAGGPGEQFF

d_gene: TRBD1
v_gene: TRBV11-2
abundance: .
j_gene: TRBJ1-1
CDR3nt: TGTGCCAGCAGCTGGGAGACAGGGGCGGACACTGAAGCTTTCTTT
CDR3aa: CASSWETGADTEAFF

d_gene: .
v_gene: TRBV30
abundance: .
j_gene: TRBJ1-5
CDR3nt: TGTGCCTGGAGTGTAATTAGTAGCAATCAGCCCCAGCATTTT
CDR3aa: CAWSVISSNQPQHF

d_gene: .
v_gene: TRBV18
abundance: .
j_gene: TRBJ1-3
CDR3nt: TGTGCCAGCTCACCATTGCTGCAACCCGTTTTCTCTGGAAACACCATATATTTT
CDR3aa: CASSPLLQPVFSGNTIYF

d_gene: .
v_gene: TRBV6-5
abundance: .
j_gene: TRBJ1-5
CDR3nt: TGTGCCAGCAGTTACGTGGGGGGCGCCCAGCATTTT
CDR3aa: CASSYVGGAQHF

d_gene: .
v_gene: TRBV12-5
abundance: .
j_gene: TRBJ1-5
CDR3nt: TGTGCTAGTGGCAAAGGGCGGTTCCAGCCCCAGCATTTT
CDR3aa: CASGKGRFQPQHF

d_gene: .
v_gene: TRBV5-4
abundance: .
j_gene: TRBJ2-6
CDR3nt: TGTGCCAGCACCCAACAGGGCACTGGGGCCAACGTCCTGACTTTC
CDR3aa: CASTQQGTGANVLTF

d_gene: .
v_gene: TRBV7-9
abundance: .
j_gene: TRBJ2-7
CDR3nt: TGTGCCAGCCGATGGGGGGGCGACGAGCAGTACTTC
CDR3aa: CASRWGGDEQYF

d_gene: TRBD1
v_gene: TRBV27
abundance: .
j_gene: TRBJ1-5
CDR3nt: TGTGCCAGCAGTCGGGGGGGACAGGGTGTATTTCAGCCCCAGCATTTT
CDR3aa: CASSRGGQGVFQPQHF

d_gene: .
v_gene: TRBV11-2
abundance: .
j_gene: TRBJ2-3
CDR3nt: TGTGCCAGCACACGGGGGAGATCAGATACGCAGTATTTT
CDR3aa: CASTRGRSDTQYF

d_gene: TRBD2
v_gene: TRBV12-5
abundance: .
j_gene: TRBJ2-4
CDR3nt: TGTGCTAGTGGTTTGGAGATCGGGCTAGCGGGAGGTTCGGACAAAAACATTCAGTACTTC
CDR3aa: CASGLEIGLAGGSDKNIQYF

d_gene: TRBD1
v_gene: TRBV6-5
abundance: .
j_gene: TRBJ2-7
CDR3nt: TGTGCCAGCAGCGAACAGGGGGCGCTTTCCGAGCAGTACTTC
CDR3aa: CASSEQGALSEQYF

d_gene: .
v_gene: TRBV25-1
abundance: .
j_gene: TRBJ2-2
CDR3nt: TGTGCCAGCAGCCCCTTGAAGACAGGGAGGGTCGGGGAGCTGTTTTTT
CDR3aa: CASSPLKTGRVGELFF

d_gene: .
v_gene: TRBV6-6
abundance: .
j_gene: TRBJ1-2
CDR3nt: TGTGCCAGCAGTTATGACGGGACGCCAGCTAACTATGGCTACACCTTC
CDR3aa: CASSYDGTPANYGYTF

d_gene: .
v_gene: TRBV5-1
abundance: .
j_gene: TRBJ2-7
CDR3nt: TGCGCCAGCAGCGGGTACAACTACGAGCAGTACTTC
CDR3aa: CASSGYNYEQYF

d_gene: .
v_gene: TRBV11-2
abundance: .
j_gene: TRBJ2-5
CDR3nt: TGTGCCAGCAGCCTGGTGCTGGGGGCGAGGGAGACCCAGTACTTC
CDR3aa: CASSLVLGARETQYF

d_gene: .
v_gene: TRBV10-3
abundance: .
j_gene: TRBJ2-7
CDR3nt: TGTGCCATCAGTGAGTCGAGGGGACGCGGAATCGGGGTCTACGAGCAGTACTTC
CDR3aa: CAISESRGRGIGVYEQYF